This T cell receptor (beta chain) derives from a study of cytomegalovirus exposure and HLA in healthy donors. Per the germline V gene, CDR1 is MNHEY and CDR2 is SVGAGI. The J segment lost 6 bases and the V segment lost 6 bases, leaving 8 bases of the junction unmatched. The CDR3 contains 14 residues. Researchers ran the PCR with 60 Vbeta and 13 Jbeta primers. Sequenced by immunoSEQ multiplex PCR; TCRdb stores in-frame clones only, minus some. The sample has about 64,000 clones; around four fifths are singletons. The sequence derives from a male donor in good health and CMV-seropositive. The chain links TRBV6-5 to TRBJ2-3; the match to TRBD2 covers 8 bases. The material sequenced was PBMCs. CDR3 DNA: TGTGCCAGCAGCCCCTCGCGACTAGCGGATACGCAGTATTTT. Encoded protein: CASSPSRLADTQYF.